Following are 32 T cell receptor beta chains from one sample sequenced in a study of blood T cell repertoires in COVID-19. Clones were read by immunoSEQ multiplex PCR, and TCRdb kept only the in-frame ones, dropping some. In the table there are about 52,000 clones, 81% of which are singletons. The sequencing input was peripheral blood. These receptor sequences come from an elderly woman with COVID-19, enrolled during active disease.

The CDR3 reads CATTGGLNEQYF. CDR3 nucleotide sequence: TGTGCCACGACAGGGGGGTTAAACGAGCAGTACTTC. The chain has TRBV6-5 and TRBJ2-7; TRBD1 agrees at 9 bases. The V gene's germline CDR1 is MNHEY and CDR2 SVGAGI. V lost 10 bases, J lost 5 bases, and 6 bases stayed unmatched. The CDR3 spans 12 residues.

The gene calls are TRBV18 and TRBJ2-3, with a tentative D call TRBD1 (6 bases). Germline values: CDR1 KGHSH, CDR2 LQKENI. V shed 5 bases and J shed 1 base, with 22 bases lying between them. The CDR3 is 18 residues long. As DNA, the CDR3 is TGTGCCAGCTCATTCCAACCAACAGGGACGAGTGGCACAGATACGCAGTATTTT. This codes for CASSFQPTGTSGTDTQYF.

The chain joins TRBV3-1 (or the pseudogene TRBV3-2) to TRBJ2-7; 16 positions agree with TRBD2. Trimming took 4 bases from V and 3 from J; bases not matched to a gene: 9. Germline CDR1 is LGHDT and CDR2 is YNNKEL (reference sequence). This CDR3 is built from 18 residues. The CDR3 DNA sequence: TGTGCCAGCAGCCCTCGGGGACTAGCGGGGGGGAAAGACTACGAGCAGTACTTC. This sequence encodes CASSPRGLAGGKDYEQYF.

This chain links TRBV2 with TRBJ2-1; tentatively, D is TRBD2 (7 bases). CDR1 is SNHLY, CDR2 FYNNEI, per germline. This CDR3 comprises 15 residues. The germline V and J ends were trimmed by 6 bases and 2 bases, with 14 bases remaining between them. CDR3 protein: CASRRGGSPYNEQFF. DNA of the CDR3: TGTGCCAGCAGGCGCGGGGGCTCGCCCTACAATGAGCAGTTCTTC.

This clone was recorded once. V usage is TRBV6-5 and J usage is TRBJ2-5; the match to TRBD2 covers 7 bases. The CDR3 spans 15 residues. Trimming cost V 6 bases and J 2 bases; bases outside gene matches: 9. Per the germline V gene, CDR1 is MNHEY and CDR2 is SVGAGI. CDR3 residues: CASSRTRVEQETQYF. For the CDR3, the DNA is TGTGCCAGCAGCAGGACTAGGGTAGAACAAGAGACCCAGTACTTC.

This clone showed up just once. The chain is built from TRBV3-1 (or the pseudogene TRBV3-2) and TRBJ1-4, with D maybe TRBD1 (5 bases). The CDR3 runs to 14 residues. Per germline, CDR1 LGHDT and CDR2 YNNKEL (reference sequence). V was cut by 0 bases and J by 7 bases, with 9 bases left in between. The CDR3 region is CASSQDTGGEKLFF. CDR3 coding DNA: TGTGCCAGCAGCCAAGATACGGGGGGTGAAAAACTGTTTTTT.

This clone turned up a few times. V and J are TRBV11-2 and TRBJ1-5, with unresolved D. V was pared by 1 base and J by 3 bases, with 10 bases between. The CDR3 has 15 amino acids. Per germline, CDR1 SGHAT and CDR2 FQNNGV. The DNA for the CDR3 is TGTGCCAGCAGCTTAGGCCAGGCAGACAATCAGCCCCAGCATTTT. The encoded protein is CASSLGQADNQPQHF.

The chain joins TRBV7-3 to TRBJ2-1; D gene ambiguous. CDR1 is SGHTA and CDR2 is FQGTGA in the germline V gene. The CDR3 loop spans 14 amino acids. V was shortened by 1 base and J by 5 bases, with 9 bases between the two germline ends. The CDR3 DNA follows: TGTGCCAGCAGCTTAATGGCAGCGAACAATGAGCAGTTCTTC. It is translated as CASSLMAANNEQFF.

The chain couples TRBV6-4 to TRBJ2-2; 8 nucleotides agree with TRBD2. This CDR3 has 14 amino acids. J was trimmed by 5 bases and V by 3 bases; bases with no gene match: 2. Germline assignment: CDR1 MRHNA and CDR2 SNTAGT. CDR3 in DNA: TGTGCCAGCAGTGAACTAGCGGAGACCGGGGAGCTGTTTTTT. Its translation is CASSELAETGELFF.

The V and J genes are TRBV14 and TRBJ1-1; D is uncertain. This CDR3 is built from 14 residues. Germline CDR1 reads SGHDN; CDR2 reads FVKESK. The germline V and J ends were trimmed by 2 bases and 5 bases, with 12 bases remaining between them. The CDR3 DNA reads as TGTGCCAGCAGCCAAACTCCAGGTAGTACTGAAGCTTTCTTT. This gives the protein CASSQTPGSTEAFF. Based on the CDR3 plus reference TRBV14 and TRBJ1-1, the full variable domain is EAGVTQFPSHSVIEKGQTVTLRCDPISGHDNLYWYRRVMGKEIKFLLHFVKESKQDESGMPNNRFLAERTGGTYSTLKVQPAELEDSGVYFCASSQTPGSTEAFFGQGTRLTVV.

This chain connects TRBV6-6 to TRBJ1-4; 7 positions match TRBD1. V lost 6 bases to trimming and J lost 7 bases; unmatched junction nucleotides: 11. The CDR3 extends over 15 amino acids. Per the germline V gene, CDR1 is MNHNY and CDR2 is SVGAGI (reference sequence). The CDR3, as DNA: TGTGCCAGCAGGGGTCAGGGACAGTTAGGTGAAAAACTGTTTTTT. Translation: CASRGQGQLGEKLFF.

The rearrangement links TRBV29-1 to TRBJ2-3; a possible D gene is TRBD2 (6 bases). The CDR3 is made up of 13 amino acids. Germline V gene sequence: CDR1 SQVTM, CDR2 ANQGSEA. Trimming shortened V by 6 bases and J by 2 bases, and 12 bases separated the two germline ends. The CDR3 reads CSVKGTYTDTQYF. In DNA, the CDR3 is TGCAGCGTAAAAGGGACTTACACAGATACGCAGTATTTT.

The chain employs TRBV25-1 and TRBJ1-4; D may be TRBD1 (6 bases). Germline V gene lookup returns CDR1 MGHDK and CDR2 SYGVNS. The V end lost 8 bases, the J end lost 6 bases, and 13 bases lay between the germline ends. CDR3 length: 13 residues. CDR3 loop: CASYRANDEKLFF. In DNA, the CDR3 is TGTGCCAGCTACAGGGCCAACGATGAAAAACTGTTTTTT.

This chain links TRBV24-1 with TRBJ2-2; tentatively, D is TRBD1 (6 bases). The CDR3 covers 15 residues. Germline lookup yields CDR1 KGHDR and CDR2 SFDVKD. Trimming shortened V by 6 bases and J by 1 base, and 11 bases separated the two germline ends. The CDR3 loop is CATSLGGQNTGELFF. DNA for the CDR3: TGTGCCACCAGTTTAGGGGGACAGAACACCGGGGAGCTGTTTTTT.

In nucleotides, the CDR3 is TGTGCCAGCTCACCAACACAGGGGGATGGCTACACCTTC. It specifies CASSPTQGDGYTF. The chain has TRBV18 and TRBJ1-2; 8 bases agree with TRBD1. Losses at the gene ends were 2 bases for V and 6 bases for J; bases not matched to a gene: 2. Germline-derived CDR1 and CDR2 are KGHSH and LQKENI. This CDR3 has 13 amino acids. Variable domain in full (rest from reference TRBV18 and TRBJ1-2): NAGVMQNPRHLVRRRGQEARLRCSPMKGHSHVYWYRQLPEEGLKFMVYLQKENIIDESGMPKERFSAEFPKEGPSILRIQQVVRGDSAAYFCASSPTQGDGYTFGSGTRLTVV.

The chain is built from TRBV5-1 and TRBJ2-2, with 11 bases fitting TRBD1. The germline gives CDR1 SGHRS, CDR2 YFSETQ. V gave up 5 bases and J gave up 5 bases; unmatched junction bases: 5. The CDR3 length is 15 residues. CDR3 residues: CASRPGQGATGELFF. The CDR3 DNA reads as TGCGCCAGCAGGCCAGGACAGGGGGCGACCGGGGAGCTGTTTTTT.

This chain uses TRBV27 with TRBJ1-5; D is uncertain. The germline V gene has CDR1 MNHEY and CDR2 SMNVEV (reference sequence). This CDR3 contains 14 residues. The germline V and J ends were trimmed by 10 bases and 1 base, with 14 bases remaining between them. The CDR3 loop is CATRRVGSNQPQHF. In nucleotides, the CDR3 is TGTGCCACCCGGAGAGTAGGAAGCAATCAGCCCCAGCATTTT.

V is TRBV28 and J is TRBJ1-6, with a weak D call TRBD1 (5 bases). V lost 7 bases to trimming and J lost 7 bases, with 14 bases between them. The CDR3 spans 14 residues. CDR1 is MDHEN and CDR2 is SYDVKM in the germline V gene. CDR3 DNA: TGTGCCAGCACCGCGGGGGTGGGGAATTCACCCCTCCACTTT. It translates to CASTAGVGNSPLHF.

CDR3 DNA: TGTGCCAGCAGTCGAGGGATAAATCAGCCCCAGCATTTT. Translated: CASSRGINQPQHF. This chain links TRBV27 with TRBJ1-5, with unresolved D. V lost 5 bases to trimming and J lost 4 bases, with 9 bases between them. Germline loops: CDR1 MNHEY, CDR2 SMNVEV (reference sequence). This CDR3 contains 13 residues.

This rearrangement joins TRBV11-3 to TRBJ2-1; 8 nucleotides agree with TRBD2. Germline CDR1 reads SGHNT; CDR2 reads YENEEA. J was trimmed by 9 bases and V by 1 base; bases with no gene match: 8. This CDR3 has 15 residues. This CDR3 reads CASSLVSGGPGEQFF. The DNA of the CDR3 is TGTGCCAGCAGCTTAGTCTCGGGAGGGCCTGGTGAGCAGTTCTTC. Drawing the rest from reference TRBV11-3 and TRBJ2-1, the complete variable domain is EAGVVQSPRYKIIEKKQPVAFWCNPISGHNTLYWYLQNLGQGPELLIRYENEEAVDDSQLPKDRFSAERLKGVDSTLKIQPAELGDSAVYLCASSLVSGGPGEQFFGPGTRLTVL.

This clone occurred a few times. The V gene is TRBV2, the J gene TRBJ2-3, with D possibly matching TRBD2 (5 bases). V was cut by 4 bases and J by 4 bases, with 12 bases left in between. CDR1 is SNHLY and CDR2 is FYNNEI in the germline V gene. The CDR3 is 14 amino acids. CDR3: CASSVRGSADTQYF. CDR3 DNA sequence: TGTGCCAGCAGTGTAAGAGGGTCGGCAGATACGCAGTATTTT.

This clone appeared once. The chain carries TRBV18 and TRBJ2-5, with 11 bases aligning to TRBD2. V shed 3 bases, J shed 5 bases, and the junction held 5 bases outside the gene matches. The CDR3 consists of 15 residues. The germline CDR1 and CDR2 sequences are KGHSH and LQKENI. CDR3 DNA: TGTGCCAGCTCACCTCTCGCTAGCGGGAGGGAGACCCAGTACTTC. Its protein product is CASSPLASGRETQYF.

This clone has a handful of counts. The V and J genes are TRBV30 and TRBJ2-7; D might be TRBD1 (5 bases). The germline V gene has CDR1 GTSNPN and CDR2 SVGIG (reference sequence). Deletions cut 0 bases from V and 4 bases from J, with 13 bases between. This CDR3 region has 14 residues. This chain's CDR3 is CAWSVLGPGYEQYF. DNA for the CDR3: TGTGCCTGGAGTGTTTTGGGGCCCGGTTACGAGCAGTACTTC.

This chain joins TRBV19 and TRBJ2-2, with 7 bases matching TRBD2. The length of the CDR3 is 16 residues. The junction had 9 bases not matched to a gene; V was cut back by 7 bases and J by 1 base. Germline CDR1 LNHDA, CDR2 SQIVND (reference sequence). CDR3 protein: CASTMGAGQNTGELFF. The DNA of the CDR3 is TGTGCCAGTACTATGGGAGCGGGGCAGAACACCGGGGAGCTGTTTTTT.

The V and J genes are TRBV7-8 and TRBJ1-5, with D possibly TRBD1 on 6 matching bases. Germline V gene lookup returns CDR1 SGHVS and CDR2 FQNEAQ. The germline V and J ends were trimmed by 4 bases and 5 bases, with 18 bases remaining between them. This CDR3 region has 16 residues. The CDR3 nucleotides read TGTGCCAGCAGCTCCTACAGGGTGGGCTTTGATCAGCCCCAGCATTTT. Translating gives CASSSYRVGFDQPQHF. Together with reference TRBV7-8 and TRBJ1-5, the CDR3 gives the full variable domain: GAGVSQSPRYKVAKRGQDVALRCDPISGHVSLFWYQQALGQGPEFLTYFQNEAQLDKSGLPSDRFFAERPEGSVSTLKIQRTQQEDSAVYLCASSSYRVGFDQPQHFGDGTRLSIL.

V usage is TRBV9 and J usage is TRBJ1-1; 7 nucleotides line up with TRBD1. The ends lost 4 bases at V and 0 bases at J; junction bases unmatched: 9. The CDR3 is 16 residues long. The germline CDR1 and CDR2 sequences are SGDLS and YYNGEE. The DNA for the CDR3 is TGTGCCAGCAGCCCCAGGACAGGTCTTATGAACACTGAAGCTTTCTTT. It translates to CASSPRTGLMNTEAFF.

The gene calls are TRBV19 and TRBJ2-3; D ambiguous. Germline V gene data show CDR1 as LNHDA and CDR2 as SQIVND (reference sequence). Trimming pared 5 bases from V and 4 bases from J, leaving 16 bases between. The CDR3 contains 15 residues. The CDR3 region has the DNA TGTGCCAGTAGTGCAGGCCCTCCCCTGGCAGATACGCAGTATTTT. Amino acid sequence: CASSAGPPLADTQYF.

The rearrangement uses TRBV11-2 and TRBJ2-7, with D perhaps matching TRBD2 (5 bases). The CDR3 is 14 residues long. CDR1 is SGHAT, CDR2 FQNNGV, per germline. Deletions cut 2 bases from V and 2 bases from J, with 10 bases between. CDR3 DNA sequence: TGTGCCAGCAGCTTAATTCCCGGGACCTACGAGCAGTACTTC. Amino acid sequence: CASSLIPGTYEQYF.

The chain is built from TRBV24-1 and TRBJ1-5; 9 nucleotides line up with TRBD1. V lost 10 bases and J lost 1; bases outside the gene matches: 10. CDR3 size: 16 residues. Looked up from germline, CDR1 is KGHDR and CDR2 is SFDVKD. This CDR3 is CATALTGGGSNQPQHF. The CDR3 DNA sequence: TGTGCCACTGCCCTGACAGGGGGGGGGAGCAATCAGCCCCAGCATTTT.

The rearrangement joins TRBV7-9 to TRBJ2-7; D is possibly TRBD2 (6 bases). The CDR3 spans 16 residues. Germline-derived CDR1 and CDR2 are SEHNR and FQNEAQ (reference sequence). V was cut by 1 base and J by 0 bases, with 13 bases left in between. The CDR3 DNA reads as TGTGCCAGCAGCTTAGAAGGAGGGCTCTTCTCCTACGAGCAGTACTTC. Encoded protein: CASSLEGGLFSYEQYF.

J is TRBJ2-5 and V is TRBV2, with 7 positions matching TRBD1. The CDR3 covers 14 residues. V gave up 6 bases and J gave up 2 bases; unmatched junction bases: 6. CDR1 is SNHLY, CDR2 FYNNEI, per germline. The CDR3 reads CASSLGTAQETQYF. The CDR3 DNA sequence: TGTGCCAGCAGCCTAGGGACAGCTCAAGAGACCCAGTACTTC.

The rearrangement joins TRBV19 to TRBJ1-3, with TRBD1 identical over 7 bases. This CDR3 contains 18 residues. V trimming: 5 bases; J trimming: 4 bases; junction bases outside the gene matches: 17. Per germline, CDR1 LNHDA and CDR2 SQIVND (reference sequence). DNA for the CDR3: TGTGCCAGTAGTCCCCGGACAGGAGTGGATCCTTTCGGAAACACCATATATTTT. Encoded protein: CASSPRTGVDPFGNTIYF.